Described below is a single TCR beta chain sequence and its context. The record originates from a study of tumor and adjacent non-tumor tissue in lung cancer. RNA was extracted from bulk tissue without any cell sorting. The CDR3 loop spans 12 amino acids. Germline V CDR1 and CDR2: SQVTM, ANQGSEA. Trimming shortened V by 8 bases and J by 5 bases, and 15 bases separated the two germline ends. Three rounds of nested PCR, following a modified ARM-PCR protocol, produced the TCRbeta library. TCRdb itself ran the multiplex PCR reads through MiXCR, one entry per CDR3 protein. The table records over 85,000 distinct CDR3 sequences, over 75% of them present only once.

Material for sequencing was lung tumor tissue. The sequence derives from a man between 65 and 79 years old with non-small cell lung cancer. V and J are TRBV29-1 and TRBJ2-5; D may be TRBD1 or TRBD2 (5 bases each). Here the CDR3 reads CSMGRGGETQYF. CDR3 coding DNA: TGCAGCATGGGACGGGGTGGGGAGACCCAGTACTTC.